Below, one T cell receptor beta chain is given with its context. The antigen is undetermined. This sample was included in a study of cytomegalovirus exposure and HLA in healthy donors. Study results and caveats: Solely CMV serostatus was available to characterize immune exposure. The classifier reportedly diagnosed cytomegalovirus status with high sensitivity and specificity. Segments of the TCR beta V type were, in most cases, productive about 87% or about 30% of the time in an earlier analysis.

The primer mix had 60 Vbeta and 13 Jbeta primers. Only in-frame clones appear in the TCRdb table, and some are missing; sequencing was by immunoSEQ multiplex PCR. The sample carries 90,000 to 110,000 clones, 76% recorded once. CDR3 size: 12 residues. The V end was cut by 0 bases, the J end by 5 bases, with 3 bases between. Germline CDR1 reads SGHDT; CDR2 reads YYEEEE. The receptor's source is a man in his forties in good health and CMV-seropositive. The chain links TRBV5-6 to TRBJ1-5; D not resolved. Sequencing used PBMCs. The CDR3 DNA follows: TGTGCCAGCAGCTTGGCGGATCAGCCCCAGCATTTT. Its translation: CASSLADQPQHF.